This T cell receptor (beta chain) is drawn from a study of cytomegalovirus exposure and HLA in healthy donors. Findings and limits, study-wide: Sequencing likely produced, as an artifact, a cluster of highly shared sequence variants. Roughly even sequencing depth across donors was the assumption behind the presence/absence analyses.

Researchers ran the PCR with 60 Vbeta and 13 Jbeta primers. The table came from immunoSEQ multiplex PCR; TCRdb's copy has only in-frame clones and leaves some out. The repertoire holds roughly 100,000 clones, with around 9.6% as singletons. This CDR3 comprises 20 residues. Germline lookup yields CDR1 SGHTA and CDR2 FQGTGA. Trimming stripped 1 base from V and 6 bases from J, with 28 bases between. There are a few counts of this clone. No antigen is known for it. The specimen sequenced was PBMCs. The clonotype was recovered from a man between 45 and 60 years old in good health and CMV-seropositive. This chain joins TRBV7-3 and TRBJ2-1, with D maybe TRBD2 (6 bases). This chain's CDR3 is CASSLKSGWASGNEGNEQFF. CDR3 DNA sequence: TGTGCCAGCAGCTTAAAGAGCGGGTGGGCTTCAGGGAATGAAGGCAATGAGCAGTTCTTC.